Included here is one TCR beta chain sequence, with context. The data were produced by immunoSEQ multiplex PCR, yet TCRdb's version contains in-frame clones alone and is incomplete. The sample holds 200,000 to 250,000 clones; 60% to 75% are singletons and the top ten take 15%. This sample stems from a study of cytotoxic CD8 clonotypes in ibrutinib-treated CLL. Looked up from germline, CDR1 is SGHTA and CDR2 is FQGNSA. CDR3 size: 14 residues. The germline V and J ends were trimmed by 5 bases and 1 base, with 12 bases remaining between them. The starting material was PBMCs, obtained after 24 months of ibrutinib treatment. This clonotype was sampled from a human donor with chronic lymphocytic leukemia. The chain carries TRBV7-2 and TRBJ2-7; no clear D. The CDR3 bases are TGTGCCAGCAGCCTATCCAGCAAATCCTACGAGCAGTACTTC. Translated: CASSLSSKSYEQYF.